This TCR beta chain was profiled in a study of technical replicates of blood from a handful of donors. CDR3 length equals 12 residues. The V end was cut by 5 bases, the J end by 4 bases, with 8 bases between. Looked up from germline, CDR1 is MNHEY and CDR2 is SMNVEV (reference sequence). Repertoires were generated with immunoSEQ multiplex PCR, while TCRdb's copy carries only in-frame clones and drops some. The data hold approximately 70,000 clones, with roughly 98% observed a single time. The specimen sequenced was T cells isolated from PBMCs. This clonotype originated in a human donor in good health. The chain has TRBV27 and TRBJ1-2; D possibly corresponds to TRBD1 (5 bases). In nucleotides, the CDR3 is TGTGCCAGCAGTGGGGGGGGCTATGGCTACACCTTC. This codes for CASSGGGYGYTF.